The T cell receptor (beta chain) under discussion was sequenced for a study of shared clonotypes between healthy human individuals. Using immunoSEQ multiplex PCR, the repertoire was profiled, and TCRdb retains in-frame clones only, with some absent. The sample consists of some 2,500,000 clones, 85% to 95% of them appearing once. The V gene's germline CDR1 is MNHEY and CDR2 SMNVEV (reference sequence). V was clipped by 2 bases and J by 7 bases; unmatched bases: 18. This CDR3 is 18 amino acids long. This TCR was sampled from a man aged 18 to 30 in good health. Some clones in this sample may be carry-over from other donors' samples. The chain couples TRBV27 to TRBJ2-7; 9 nucleotides agree with TRBD1. Sample: naive CD4+ T cells from PBMCs. Subset meaning: CD45RA+ positively selected. CDR3 in DNA: TGTGCCAGCAGTTTAAGAGGAGCGTCGGACAGGGGCCCAGGGGAGCAGTACTTC. This sequence encodes CASSLRGASDRGPGEQYF.